Following are 29 T cell receptor beta chains from one sample sequenced in a study of T cells in localized non-small cell lung cancer. Assay used: immunoSEQ multiplex PCR; TCRdb lists only in-frame clones, some missing. This sample has over a thousand clones; 25% occur once, and the top ten carry roughly a quarter. This material consisted of normal lung tissue next to the tumor, taken before any cancer treatment. The receptors derive from a male donor at least 60 years old with stage I lung adenocarcinoma.

This clone was detected a few times. The chain is built from TRBV6-8 and TRBJ2-2; perhaps D is TRBD1 or TRBD2 (5 bases each). Germline V gene sequence: CDR1 MNHGY, CDR2 SAAAGT. The CDR3 runs 13 residues. V was cut by 8 bases and J by 5 bases, with 12 bases left in between. CDR3 protein: CASHLGETGELFF. The DNA for the CDR3 is TGTGCCAGCCACCTAGGGGAGACCGGGGAGCTGTTTTTT.

The table lists this clone with a few counts. The chain is built from TRBV6-8 and TRBJ2-5; maybe TRBD1 (6 bases). Deletions cut 5 bases from V and 3 bases from J, with 16 bases between. The CDR3 extends over 15 amino acids. CDR1 is MNHGY, CDR2 SAAAGT, per germline. The CDR3 sequence is CASSQRPRGKETQYF. CDR3 coding DNA: TGTGCCAGCAGTCAACGTCCCAGGGGCAAAGAGACCCAGTACTTC.

V and J are TRBV9 and TRBJ1-1; a weak D match, TRBD1 (5 bases). Trimming removed 7 bases at V and 5 bases at J, with 18 bases between. The CDR3 totals 14 residues. Germline-derived CDR1 and CDR2 are SGDLS and YYNGEE. The CDR3 bases are TGTGCCAGCTCTAGGGGCCCGGTGGGTACTGAAGCTTTCTTT. Its translation is CASSRGPVGTEAFF.

The rearrangement uses TRBV29-1 and TRBJ2-5; maybe TRBD1 (5 bases). The V gene lost 8 bases and the J gene lost 0 bases, with 19 bases spanning the gap. This CDR3 has 15 amino acids. From germline, CDR1 is SQVTM and CDR2 ANQGSEA. The CDR3 protein is CSSQAGPMYQETQYF. The CDR3 DNA sequence: TGCAGCTCACAGGCAGGACCGATGTACCAAGAGACCCAGTACTTC. Filled out from reference TRBV29-1 and TRBJ2-5, the complete variable domain reads SAVISQKPSRDICQRGTSLTIQCQVDSQVTMMFWYRQQPGQSLTLIATANQGSEATYESGFVIDKFPISRPNLTFSTLTVSNMSPEDSSIYLCSSQAGPMYQETQYFGPGTRLLVL.

The chain couples TRBV14 to TRBJ1-2; D is unresolved. The CDR3 spans 12 residues. Trimming shortened V by 1 base and J by 4 bases, and 4 bases separated the two germline ends. In germline, CDR1 is SGHDN, CDR2 FVKESK. CDR3 DNA sequence: TGTGCCAGCAGCCAAGGAGGCTATGGCTACACCTTC. It yields the protein CASSQGGYGYTF.

This clone was found a few times. The CDR3 region is CASSLETGVYEQYF. The CDR3 nucleotides are TGTGCCAGCAGCTTGGAGACAGGGGTCTACGAGCAGTACTTC. The chain combines TRBV11-3 with TRBJ2-7, with 8 bases aligning to TRBD1. Germline V gene sequence: CDR1 SGHNT, CDR2 YENEEA. The CDR3 is 14 residues long. With V trimmed by 3 bases and J by 3 bases, 4 bases remained unmatched.

The rearrangement links TRBV28 to TRBJ2-2; TRBD2 aligns across 7 bases. The CDR3 sequence is 14 residues long. With 5 bases clipped from V and 8 bases from J, the junction kept 8 bases outside the gene matches. Germline-derived CDR1 and CDR2 are MDHEN and SYDVKM. CDR3 amino acids: CASSATSAAGELFF. Here the CDR3 DNA reads TGTGCCAGCAGTGCAACTAGCGCGGCGGGGGAGCTGTTTTTT.

The CDR3 spells CASSRDYTNTGELFF. CDR3 in DNA: TGTGCCAGCAGCCGGGACTATACGAACACCGGGGAGCTGTTTTTT. The V and J genes are TRBV11-3 and TRBJ2-2; 7 nucleotides agree with TRBD2. CDR1 is SGHNT, CDR2 YENEEA, per germline. V was clipped by 5 bases and J by 0 bases; unmatched bases: 3. The CDR3 has 15 amino acids.

This clone was counted between two and nine times. The rearrangement links TRBV9 to TRBJ1-4; D might be TRBD1 (5 bases). V lost 5 bases and J 4 bases, leaving 12 bases between the germline ends. The CDR3 sequence is 14 residues long. The germline V gene has CDR1 SGDLS and CDR2 YYNGEE. The CDR3 here is CASSPGYSNEKLFF. In DNA form, the CDR3 reads TGTGCCAGCAGTCCAGGGTATAGTAATGAAAAACTGTTTTTT.

In this sample, this clone turned up a few times. The chain is built from TRBV5-1 and TRBJ2-1; 10 bases align to TRBD2. The CDR3 sequence is 18 residues long. J lost 4 bases, V lost 0 bases, and 10 bases had no gene match. Per germline, CDR1 SGHRS and CDR2 YFSETQ. CDR3 nucleotide sequence: TGCGCCAGCAGCTTGGCCAGCGGGGGGGCCGGGAGGTACAATGAGCAGTTCTTC. Amino acid sequence: CASSLASGGAGRYNEQFF.

The genes are TRBV28 and TRBJ2-2; D possibly uses TRBD1 or TRBD2 (6 bases each). The germline V gene encodes CDR1 MDHEN and CDR2 SYDVKM. Trimming removed 4 bases at V and 4 bases at J, with 13 bases between. The CDR3 covers 15 residues. Here the CDR3 DNA reads TGTGCCAGCAGTTCCGGGGGCGCGGCCACCGGGGAGCTGTTTTTT. Protein product: CASSSGGAATGELFF.

The rearrangement links TRBV29-1 to TRBJ2-5, with D possibly matching TRBD1 (5 bases). V was trimmed by 4 bases and J by 2 bases, leaving 11 bases between them. Per the germline V gene, CDR1 is SQVTM and CDR2 is ANQGSEA. The CDR3 runs 13 residues. CDR3 nucleotide sequence: TGCAGCGTTGCCCTTGGACAACAAGAGACCCAGTACTTC. It encodes CSVALGQQETQYF.

V usage is TRBV11-3 and J usage is TRBJ2-1; 13 bases are a match to TRBD2. CDR1 SGHNT and CDR2 YENEEA come from the germline V gene. J lost 0 bases, V lost 2 bases, and 7 bases had no gene match. There are 19 residues in the CDR3. The CDR3 DNA reads as TGTGCCAGCAGCTTAATTCTCGGACTAGCGGGAGTCTCCTACAATGAGCAGTTCTTC. Translating gives CASSLILGLAGVSYNEQFF.

As regards this clone: Other DNA sequences within the sample encode an identical CDR3. The chain links TRBV9 to TRBJ2-7; 9 bases are a match to TRBD1. With 3 bases clipped from V and 2 bases from J, the junction kept 0 bases outside the gene matches. This CDR3 spans 13 amino acids. In germline, CDR1 is SGDLS, CDR2 YYNGEE. For the CDR3, the DNA is TGTGCCAGCAGCGGACAGGGGGCCTACGAGCAGTACTTC. Translation gives CASSGQGAYEQYF.

This clone showed up just a few times. This chain connects TRBV7-2 to TRBJ2-5; D not resolved. V was trimmed by 5 bases and J by 5 bases, leaving 12 bases between them. CDR3 length: 13 amino acids. Germline values: CDR1 SGHTA, CDR2 FQGNSA. CDR3 loop: CASSRRDEETQYF. The CDR3 DNA reads as TGTGCCAGCAGCCGCCGTGACGAGGAGACCCAGTACTTC. Full variable domain (rest looked up from reference TRBV7-2 and TRBJ2-5): GAGVSQSPSNKVTEKGKDVELRCDPISGHTALYWYRQSLGQGLEFLIYFQGNSAPDKSGLPSDRFSAERTGGSVSTLTIQRTQQEDSAVYLCASSRRDEETQYFGPGTRLLVL.

V is TRBV5-1 and J is TRBJ1-3; TRBD1 agrees at 8 bases. Trimming took 4 bases from V and 0 from J; bases not matched to a gene: 3. Germline CDR1 reads SGHRS; CDR2 reads YFSETQ. The CDR3 is made up of 15 amino acids. CDR3 region: CASSGQGGSGNTIYF. The CDR3 nucleotides read TGCGCCAGCAGCGGACAGGGTGGCTCTGGAAACACCATATATTTT.

The gene calls are TRBV9 and TRBJ2-1; weak D call: TRBD2 (5 bases). Trimming cost V 0 bases and J 9 bases, with 10 bases left between them. Germline CDR1 reads SGDLS; CDR2 reads YYNGEE. CDR3 length: 13 residues. Written as DNA, the CDR3 is TGTGCCAGCAGCGTAGCTAGCTGGGGTGAGCAGTTCTTC. Translating it yields CASSVASWGEQFF. Complete variable domain (other parts from reference TRBV9 and TRBJ2-1): DSGVTQTPKHLITATGQRVTLRCSPRSGDLSVYWYQQSLDQGLQFLIQYYNGEERAKGNILERFSAQQFPDLHSELNLSSLELGDSALYFCASSVASWGEQFFGPGTRLTVL.

The rearrangement uses TRBV18 and TRBJ2-3; the match to TRBD2 covers 14 bases. CDR1 and CDR2 (germline): KGHSH, LQKENI. The CDR3 is 16 residues long. Trimming at V came to 4 bases and at J to 2 bases, leaving 2 bases not matched to a gene. As DNA, the CDR3 is TGTGCCAGCTCACTGACTAGCGGGGGGGCCACAGATACGCAGTATTTT. It translates to CASSLTSGGATDTQYF.

This clone was seen a few times. V usage is TRBV9 and J usage is TRBJ2-5, with 7 bases that match TRBD1. Germline V gives CDR1 SGDLS, CDR2 YYNGEE. The CDR3 sequence is 15 residues long. J was trimmed by 2 bases and V by 5 bases; bases with no gene match: 9. The CDR3 loop reads CASSGDQGEQETQYF. The CDR3, as DNA: TGTGCCAGCAGTGGAGACCAGGGGGAACAAGAGACCCAGTACTTC.

The chain recombines TRBV19 with TRBJ2-3, with 13 positions matching TRBD2. The CDR3 covers 17 residues. J lost 2 bases, V lost 5 bases, and 7 bases had no gene match. Per germline, CDR1 LNHDA and CDR2 SQIVND (reference sequence). The CDR3 nucleotides read TGTGCCAGTAGTTCGCGACTAGCGGGGGGACTCACAGATACGCAGTATTTT. Its protein product is CASSSRLAGGLTDTQYF.

In its sample, this clone was seen a few times. The chain combines TRBV6-8 with TRBJ2-7; TRBD2 is a possible D gene (6 bases). Looked up from germline, CDR1 is MNHGY and CDR2 is SAAAGT. This CDR3 spans 15 amino acids. With 6 bases removed from V and 2 bases from J, the gap between germline ends came to 17 bases. Here the CDR3 DNA reads TGTGCCAGCAGCCCCCGGGGGAGTATCACCTACGAGCAGTACTTC. Its protein is CASSPRGSITYEQYF.

Only a few counts were recorded for this clone. The J gene is TRBJ1-4, the V gene TRBV9, with TRBD1 matching 8 bases. Germline V gene data show CDR1 as SGDLS and CDR2 as YYNGEE. The CDR3 has 18 amino acids. Trimming at V came to 3 bases and at J to 1 base, leaving 11 bases not matched to a gene. The CDR3 DNA sequence: TGTGCCAGCAGCGCGGAGGCAGGGGGCGCCGAAACTAATGAAAAACTGTTTTTT. Translation: CASSAEAGGAETNEKLFF.

This clone was counted between two and nine times. The V gene is TRBV11-3, the J gene TRBJ1-1; unclear D gene. CDR1 and CDR2 (germline): SGHNT, YENEEA. V lost 3 bases and J 7 bases, leaving 18 bases between the germline ends. The CDR3 length is 15 residues. The DNA for the CDR3 is TGTGCCAGCAGCTTGGGCAGTGTCTCCTCGGGTGAAGCTTTCTTT. Protein sequence: CASSLGSVSSGEAFF.

This clone appeared a few times. The chain employs TRBV30 and TRBJ2-7, with D possibly matching TRBD1 (6 bases). Germline CDR1 reads GTSNPN; CDR2 reads SVGIG (reference sequence). The length of the CDR3 is 14 residues. V was pared by 5 bases and J by 3 bases, with 17 bases between. CDR3: CAWGMTTGNYEQYF. As DNA, the CDR3 is TGTGCCTGGGGGATGACTACAGGGAACTACGAGCAGTACTTC.

The chain employs TRBV5-1 and TRBJ2-1; 7 bases align to TRBD2. The trim removed 0 bases at V and 4 bases at J, leaving 7 bases unmatched. Germline-derived CDR1 and CDR2 are SGHRS and YFSETQ. CDR3 length equals 16 residues. The CDR3 bases are TGCGCCAGCAGCTTGGAGGTTTCTAGCGGATACAATGAGCAGTTCTTC. The encoded protein is CASSLEVSSGYNEQFF.

This clone was counted between two and nine times. The rearrangement joins TRBV30 to TRBJ2-7, with no clear D. With 3 bases removed from V and 2 bases from J, the gap between germline ends came to 11 bases. This CDR3 has 13 residues. Per germline, CDR1 GTSNPN and CDR2 SVGIG (reference sequence). The CDR3 reads CAWRTAPTYEQYF. As DNA, the CDR3 is TGTGCCTGGAGAACTGCCCCGACCTACGAGCAGTACTTC.

The J gene is TRBJ1-5, the V gene TRBV9; the D is unclear. Per germline, CDR1 SGDLS and CDR2 YYNGEE. The V and J ends lost 2 bases and 0 bases respectively, with 9 bases between them. The CDR3 contains 15 residues. The CDR3 loop reads CASSVSGYSNQPQHF. The CDR3 coding sequence is TGTGCCAGCAGCGTCTCCGGCTATAGCAATCAGCCCCAGCATTTT.

The chain is built from TRBV30 and TRBJ2-1, with 9 bases lining up with TRBD1. Germline V gene data show CDR1 as GTSNPN and CDR2 as SVGIG (reference sequence). The CDR3 consists of 15 residues. Trimming cost V 5 bases and J 9 bases; bases outside gene matches: 14. CDR3 sequence reads: CAWDEGQGISLEQFF. In DNA, the CDR3 is TGTGCCTGGGACGAGGGACAGGGTATTTCACTTGAGCAGTTCTTC.

This clone is judged large. The chain links TRBV11-3 to TRBJ1-2; TRBD1 might be the D (5 bases). Germline V gene sequence: CDR1 SGHNT, CDR2 YENEEA. The CDR3 is made up of 16 amino acids. Trimming cost V 4 bases and J 6 bases, with 21 bases left between them. CDR3 DNA sequence: TGTGCCAGCAGCTACCAGGACATTTTACTTGGGAATGGCTACACCTTC. The encoded protein is CASSYQDILLGNGYTF.